These 11 T cell receptor beta chains share one sample of origin, sequenced in a study of T cells after yellow fever vaccination. TCRdb reprocessed the 5' RACE reads with MiXCR, giving one entry per CDR3 protein. This table has some 250,000 distinct CDR3 sequences, approximately 3.6% appearing once. This specimen was PBMCs, taken 15 days after the yellow fever booster vaccination. The source is a young man who received the YFV17D yellow fever vaccine.

The CDR3 here is CASSSPLDRALLEAFF. CDR3 nucleotide sequence: TGTGCCAGCAGTTCACCTCTGGACAGGGCGCTCCTTGAAGCTTTCTTT. This chain uses TRBV6-2 or TRBV6-3 with TRBJ1-1; the match to TRBD1 covers 8 bases. The CDR3 extends over 16 amino acids. V lost 4 bases, J lost 7 bases, and 14 bases stayed unmatched. The germline gives CDR1 MNHEY, CDR2 SVGEGT.

This clonotype appeared many times. This chain connects TRBV19 to TRBJ2-1; D not resolved. V was pared by 6 bases and J by 10 bases, with 16 bases between. This CDR3 contains 13 residues. Germline V CDR1 and CDR2: LNHDA, SQIVND (reference sequence). The CDR3 spells CASRSPRILEQFF. CDR3 in DNA: TGTGCCAGTAGGAGTCCCCGCATCCTGGAGCAGTTCTTC.

This clonotype was seen many times. The chain carries TRBV12-3 or TRBV12-4 and TRBJ1-6; 8 bases align to TRBD1. Trimming took 7 bases from V and 12 from J; bases not matched to a gene: 11. This CDR3 comprises 14 residues. The CDR3 DNA is TGTGCCAGCACGTCAGGGGGCGAGTCAGGACCCCTCCACTTT. This codes for CASTSGGESGPLHF.

Ten or more counts support this clonotype. V and J are TRBV6-5 and TRBJ1-5, with D hard to call. CDR1 MNHEY and CDR2 SVGAGI come from the germline V gene. The CDR3 totals 15 residues. Trimming took off 5 bases at V and 7 bases at J, with 18 bases between the two ends. The CDR3 nucleotides read TGTGCCAGCAGTCAACGCGATGGGAGGCGACAGCCCCAGCATTTT. The encoded protein is CASSQRDGRRQPQHF.

This clonotype occurred many times. This sequence joins TRBV24-1 and TRBJ2-3; D perhaps matches TRBD2 (6 bases). V was shortened by 2 bases and J by 3 bases, with 11 bases between the two germline ends. The CDR3 sequence is 15 residues long. Germline lookup yields CDR1 KGHDR and CDR2 SFDVKD. The CDR3 sequence: CATSDSGTSTDTQYF. In DNA, the CDR3 is TGTGCCACCAGTGATTCCGGGACTTCAACAGATACGCAGTATTTT.

This clonotype was observed a handful of times. The rearrangement joins TRBV5-6 to TRBJ1-1; no reliable D call. V dropped 6 bases and J dropped 0 bases, with 9 bases sitting between them. The length of the CDR3 is 13 residues. CDR1 and CDR2 (germline): SGHDT, YYEEEE. The CDR3 spells CASTEQLNTEAFF. The CDR3 DNA follows: TGTGCCAGCACCGAACAGTTGAACACTGAAGCTTTCTTT.

The table lists this clonotype with many counts. The rearrangement joins TRBV7-9 to TRBJ2-3; weak D call: TRBD1 (6 bases). The CDR3 contains 13 residues. Germline V lookup: CDR1 SEHNR, CDR2 FQNEAQ (reference sequence). V gave up 3 bases and J gave up 4 bases, with 8 bases separating them. The CDR3 DNA reads TGTGCCAGCAGCTTCGAGGGGGCAGATACGCAGTATTTT. Encoded protein: CASSFEGADTQYF. Complete variable domain (other parts from reference TRBV7-9 and TRBJ2-3): DTGVSQNPRHKITKRGQNVTFRCDPISEHNRLYWYRQTLGQGPEFLTYFQNEAQLEKSRLLSDRFSAERPKGSFSTLEIQRTEQGDSAMYLCASSFEGADTQYFGPGTRLTVL.

This clonotype showed up many times. The V and J genes are TRBV7-3 and TRBJ2-1, with TRBD2 matching over 12 bases. The junction had 2 bases not matched to a gene; V was cut back by 5 bases and J by 6 bases. This CDR3 contains 14 residues. Germline V gene data show CDR1 as SGHTA and CDR2 as FQGTGA. The CDR3 coding sequence is TGTGCCAGCAGCATGGGACTAGCGGGCAATGAGCAGTTCTTC. It yields the protein CASSMGLAGNEQFF. Full variable domain (outside the CDR3, taken from reference TRBV7-3 and TRBJ2-1): GAGVSQTPSNKVTEKGKYVELRCDPISGHTALYWYRQSLGQGPEFLIYFQGTGAADDSGLPNDRFFAVRPEGSVSTLKIQRTERGDSAVYLCASSMGLAGNEQFFGPGTRLTVL.

This clonotype was observed at least ten times. CDR3: CASSDQGALWTGELFF. The CDR3 DNA is TGTGCCAGCAGTGATCAGGGGGCTTTATGGACCGGGGAGCTGTTTTTT. This chain joins TRBV25-1 and TRBJ2-2; 8 bases map to TRBD1. Looked up from germline, CDR1 is MGHDK and CDR2 is SYGVNS. There are 16 residues in the CDR3. The J segment lost 5 bases and the V segment lost 3 bases, leaving 8 bases of the junction unmatched.

This clonotype was recorded at least ten times. The chain employs TRBV6-5 and TRBJ2-7, with 10 nucleotides matching TRBD1. This CDR3 is 15 amino acids long. Germline V lookup: CDR1 MNHEY, CDR2 SVGAGI. V gave up 3 bases and J gave up 3 bases; unmatched junction bases: 5. DNA of the CDR3: TGTGCCAGCAGTTATCTACGGGACAGGGGCTACGAGCAGTACTTC. The encoded protein is CASSYLRDRGYEQYF.

Concerning this clonotype itself: A much more abundant neighbour one base away suggests this may be a read error. The chain uses TRBV7-2 and TRBJ2-3; TRBD2 might be the D (6 bases). Germline CDR1 is SGHTA and CDR2 is FQGNSA. V shed 3 bases and J shed 6 bases, with 13 bases lying between them. This CDR3 comprises 14 residues. The CDR3 DNA is TGTGCCAGCAGCTTCCAGGGAGGCCCGGATACGCAGTATTTT. Its protein is CASSFQGGPDTQYF.